This TCR beta chain was captured in a study of shared clonotypes between healthy human individuals. The protocol was immunoSEQ multiplex PCR, while the TCRdb copy is restricted to in-frame clones and leaves out a portion. The sample includes 2 million to 2.5 million clones, 90% to 96% of them seen just once. This CDR3 region has 15 residues. Trimming left V 0 bases short and J 0 bases short, with 6 bases between. Germline V gene data show CDR1 as ENHRY and CDR2 as SYGVKD. Sequenced input: naive CD4+ T cells sorted from blood. Described subset: CD45RA+ positively selected. The V gene is TRBV10-3, the J gene TRBJ2-1; D gene uncertain. This TCR came from a young man in good health. DNA of the CDR3: TGTGCCATCAGTGAGTCCGGACCCTCCTACAATGAGCAGTTCTTC. It codes for CAISESGPSYNEQFF.